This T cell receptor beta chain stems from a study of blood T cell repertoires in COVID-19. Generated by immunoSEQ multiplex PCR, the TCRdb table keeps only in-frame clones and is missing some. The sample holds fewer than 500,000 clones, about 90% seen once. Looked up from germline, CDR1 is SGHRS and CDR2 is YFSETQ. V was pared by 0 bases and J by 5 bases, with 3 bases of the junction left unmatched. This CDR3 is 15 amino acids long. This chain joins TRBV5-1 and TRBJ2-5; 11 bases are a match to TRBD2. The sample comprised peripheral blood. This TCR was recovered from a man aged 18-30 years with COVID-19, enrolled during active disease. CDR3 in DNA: TGCGCCAGCAGCTTGGGACTAGCGGGAAAGGAGACCCAGTACTTC. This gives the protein CASSLGLAGKETQYF.